Detailed here is one T cell receptor beta chain. As yet, its antigen is unknown. Sample treatment: roughly 19 received Ad26.COV2.S at low or high dose, single or two shots; 5 received placebo; per-sample allocation not given. Day 63 after the first injection of vaccine or placebo was the sampling time. Spike of the Wuhan-strain SARS-CoV-2 was expressed by an Ad26 vector, which formed the vaccine. Here immunoSEQ multiplex PCR was the method, and the copy in TCRdb shows in-frame clones only, minus some. The sample shows about 460,000 clones, approximately 90% of them seen only once. These data originate in a study of Ad26.COV2.S vaccination and SARS-CoV-2 variants. Study at large: In the COV1001 trial, the donor was in the Ad26.COV2.S arm. Doses of Ad26.COV2.S were injected into muscle once or twice, 56 days apart.

Whole-study results and caveats: Spike-specific TCR breadth was greater after Ad26.COV2.S than placebo.

Germline V lookup: CDR1 SGHVS, CDR2 FQNEAQ. This CDR3 spans 14 amino acids. Trimming took 5 bases from V and 4 from J, leaving 14 bases between them. This TCR was recovered from a person aged 18-60 years who received the Ad26.COV2.S COVID-19 vaccine or a placebo. The sequencing used peripheral blood, collected in a trial of Ad26.COV2.S vaccine versus placebo. This chain joins TRBV7-8 and TRBJ1-1; weak D call: TRBD1 (6 bases). The CDR3 region is CASSEQGVGTEAFF. In nucleotides, the CDR3 is TGTGCCAGCAGCGAACAGGGCGTCGGCACTGAAGCTTTCTTT.